The 17 T cell receptor beta chains given below trace back to one sample, sequenced in a study of blood T cells in healthy people across ages. A second PCR of roughly 7 to 11 cycles used a sample-barcoded 5' primer and a J-beta primer mix. TCRdb recomputed calls from the 5' RACE reads with MiXCR, one row per CDR3 protein. The repertoire includes about 640,000 distinct CDR3 sequences, about 54% of them detected once, and around 37% sits in the top ten. Specimen: blood. All receptors derive from a man between 60 and 75 years old in good health.

This clonotype was observed a few times. The rearrangement uses TRBV11-2 and TRBJ2-5; D unresolved. Looked up from germline, CDR1 is SGHAT and CDR2 is FQNNGV. The CDR3 totals 14 residues. Trimming took off 5 bases at V and 1 base at J, with 11 bases between the two ends. CDR3 residues: CASSPSGIQETQYF. CDR3 nucleotide sequence: TGTGCCAGCAGCCCAAGTGGGATCCAAGAGACCCAGTACTTC.

The chain has TRBV29-1 and TRBJ1-5, with 7 bases matching TRBD1. Germline assignment: CDR1 SQVTM and CDR2 ANQGSEA. J gave up 1 base and V 4 bases, and 13 bases lay outside the gene matches. The CDR3 has 17 amino acids. DNA for the CDR3: TGCAGCGTTGGAACTCTGACAGGGTGGGCGAGCAATCAGCCCCAGCATTTT. Protein sequence: CSVGTLTGWASNQPQHF.

This clonotype was counted only a few times. The CDR3: CASSLFAPNEQFF. The CDR3 DNA reads TGCGCCAGCAGCCTTTTTGCCCCAAATGAGCAGTTCTTC. J is TRBJ2-1 and V is TRBV4-1; D is unclear. The ends were cut back, 4 bases at V and 7 bases at J, with 11 bases in the middle. The CDR3 has 13 amino acids. Looked up from germline, CDR1 is MGHRA and CDR2 is YSYEKL.

This rearrangement joins TRBV5-1 to TRBJ1-1; D remains unclear. The CDR3 is 13 residues long. The germline CDR1 and CDR2 sequences are SGHRS and YFSETQ. The V and J ends lost 0 bases and 0 bases respectively, with 3 bases between them. CDR3 sequence reads: CASSLELNTEAFF. DNA of the CDR3: TGCGCCAGCAGCTTGGAGTTGAACACTGAAGCTTTCTTT.

The chain couples TRBV29-1 to TRBJ2-3, with 9 bases aligning to TRBD2. V lost 4 bases to trimming and J lost 5 bases; unmatched junction nucleotides: 16. There are 17 residues in the CDR3. The germline gives CDR1 SQVTM, CDR2 ANQGSEA. Here the CDR3 reads CSVAPRLAGTRGDTQYF. DNA of the CDR3: TGCAGCGTTGCGCCCCGGCTAGCGGGGACCCGCGGAGATACGCAGTATTTT.

The chain couples TRBV19 to TRBJ1-2; 10 bases agree with TRBD1. Germline V lookup: CDR1 LNHDA, CDR2 SQIVND (reference sequence). The trim removed 5 bases at V and 7 bases at J, leaving 7 bases unmatched. CDR3 length: 14 amino acids. CDR3 protein: CASSPGDRGVGYTF. For the CDR3, the DNA is TGTGCCAGTAGTCCGGGGGACAGGGGCGTTGGCTACACCTTC.

This clonotype was seen a few times. The chain couples TRBV29-1 to TRBJ2-5, with 8 nucleotides matching TRBD1. The DNA end is more similar to TRBJ2-7, so the J call may be wrong. The CDR3 consists of 14 residues. The V gene's germline CDR1 is SQVTM and CDR2 ANQGSEA. The CDR3 here is CSVGRDRLSYEQYF. Written as DNA, the CDR3 is TGCAGCGTTGGACGGGACAGGCTCTCCTACGAGCAGTACTTC.

This chain connects TRBV28 to TRBJ2-6; TRBD1 agrees at 10 bases. This CDR3 has 16 residues. J was trimmed by 4 bases and V by 7 bases; bases with no gene match: 7. Germline V gene data show CDR1 as MDHEN and CDR2 as SYDVKM. CDR3 DNA: TGTGCCAGCACCGGGACAGGGGCCCCCGGGGCCAACGTCCTGACTTTC. Amino acid sequence: CASTGTGAPGANVLTF.

The chain joins TRBV7-2 to TRBJ1-5, with D hard to call. The V and J ends lost 1 base and 0 bases respectively, with 4 bases between them. The CDR3 runs 14 residues. Germline-derived CDR1 and CDR2 are SGHTA and FQGNSA. CDR3 DNA sequence: TGTGCCAGCAGCTTAGTCCGTAGCAATCAGCCCCAGCATTTT. Protein sequence: CASSLVRSNQPQHF.

The chain joins TRBV29-1 to TRBJ1-6; 8 nucleotides align to TRBD1. CDR1 and CDR2 (germline): SQVTM, ANQGSEA. Trimming cost V 7 bases and J 5 bases; bases outside gene matches: 4. The CDR3 loop spans 13 amino acids. The DNA of the CDR3 is TGCAGCGCCCTGACAGGGGATAATTCACCCCTCCACTTT. This translates into CSALTGDNSPLHF.

With respect to this clonotype: One junction end disagrees with the germline gene, perhaps due to a read error. The CDR3 nucleotides are TGTGCCAGCAGTTACAACCTGAATGGAAAACTGTTTTTT. It codes for CASSYNLNGKLFF. The chain is built from TRBV6-2 or TRBV6-3 and TRBJ1-4; D is ambiguous. CDR3 length: 13 residues. The V gene's germline CDR1 is MNHEY and CDR2 SVGEGT.

This clonotype has just a few counts. The J gene is TRBJ1-1, the V gene TRBV9; 9 bases are a match to TRBD1. Germline assignment: CDR1 SGDLS and CDR2 YYNGEE. CDR3 size: 15 residues. The trim removed 0 bases at V and 3 bases at J, leaving 3 bases unmatched. The CDR3 is CASSVVGTGYTEAFF. As DNA, the CDR3 is TGTGCCAGCAGCGTAGTTGGGACAGGGTACACTGAAGCTTTCTTT.

The V gene is TRBV12-3 or TRBV12-4, the J gene TRBJ2-1; D might be TRBD1 (6 bases). V was clipped by 6 bases and J by 4 bases, with 13 bases between them. This CDR3 is 14 amino acids long. CDR3 sequence (DNA): TGTGCCAGCAGGAACCGGGACAAGTACAATGAGCAGTTCTTC. Its protein product is CASRNRDKYNEQFF.

The chain carries TRBV20-1 and TRBJ2-5; D possibly corresponds to TRBD2 (7 bases). Looked up from germline, CDR1 is DFQATT and CDR2 is SNEGSKA (reference sequence). V lost 3 bases and J 5 bases, leaving 16 bases between the germline ends. The CDR3 extends over 14 amino acids. The DNA for the CDR3 is TGCAGTGCTAGGCTGGAGGGGGGGCTGGAGACCCAGTACTTC. Amino acids: CSARLEGGLETQYF.

This clonotype was seen more than once but under ten times. The chain recombines TRBV12-3 or TRBV12-4 with TRBJ2-1; D not certain. V was cut by 5 bases and J by 0 bases, with 14 bases left in between. The CDR3 consists of 16 residues. The CDR3 DNA reads TGTGCCAGCAGTCCCCAGGTTGTGAGCTCCTACAATGAGCAGTTCTTC. Amino acids: CASSPQVVSSYNEQFF.

V and J are TRBV10-3 and TRBJ2-1; a possible D gene is TRBD1 (6 bases). The length of the CDR3 is 13 residues. Germline V gives CDR1 ENHRY, CDR2 SYGVKD. V lost 10 bases and J lost 8, with 18 bases in between. The DNA of the CDR3 is TGTGCCAGCAGGGGAAGTGACGGCTATGAGCAGTTCTTC. Translation gives CASRGSDGYEQFF.

The rearrangement uses TRBV3-1 and TRBJ2-1, with 7 nucleotides matching TRBD2. With V trimmed by 3 bases and J by 1 base, 6 bases remained unmatched. This CDR3 contains 16 residues. Per germline, CDR1 LGHDT and CDR2 YNNKEL (reference sequence). The chain's CDR3 is CASSHMPSGSYNEQFF. The CDR3 DNA is TGTGCCAGCAGCCATATGCCTAGCGGATCCTACAATGAGCAGTTCTTC.